Sequencing of this T cell receptor beta chain was carried out in a study of regulatory T cells in long-lasting Graves disease. Time point defined: newly diagnosed GD, antithyroid drugs for less than 3 months. Scientists built the TCR library using RNA that was extracted from PBMCs. Arm-PCR of CDR3 regions and iRepertoire HTBI primers were the basis on which TCR beta libraries were built. Using its own MiXCR run on the multiplex PCR reads, TCRdb lists one record per CDR3 protein. The sample includes hundreds of thousands of distinct CDR3 sequences, 15% to 20% seen only once; the top ten take roughly 25%. These same records also appear under a second study, on T cells in Graves' hyperthyroidism and ophthalmopathy.

This receptor was taken from a middle-aged woman with Graves disease. Material: peripheral blood mononuclear cells (PBMCs), obtained at new diagnosis, from a patient treated with antithyroid drugs.

CDR3 nucleotide sequence: TGTGCCAGCAGCCTTCCCGGGACAGGGGCCGAGCAGTACTTC. This translates into CASSLPGTGAEQYF. The V call is TRBV3-1, the J call TRBJ2-7; 10 bases agree with TRBD1. Germline-derived CDR1 and CDR2 are LGHDT and YNNKEL (reference sequence). This CDR3 is 14 amino acids long. V lost 4 bases, J lost 6 bases, and 6 bases stayed unmatched.